The present T cell receptor beta chain was sequenced within a study of shared clonotypes between healthy human individuals. V was clipped by 0 bases and J by 4 bases, with 6 bases between them. The CDR3 totals 13 residues. Germline loops: CDR1 SEHNR, CDR2 FQNEAQ (reference sequence). Profiled with immunoSEQ multiplex PCR; TCRdb holds only in-frame clones, not every one. Found here are almost 700,000 clones, 92% of them singletons; the top ten hold 24%. CD45RO negativity and positive selection for CCR7 defined naive CD8 cells, a population that excluded terminally differentiated effector memory CD45RA+ cells.

The sample taken for sequencing was naive CD8+ T cells sorted from blood. This chain joins TRBV7-9 and TRBJ2-5; no firm D call. This clonotype was obtained from a young man in good health. Here the CDR3 reads CASSLANIETQYF. In DNA form, the CDR3 reads TGTGCCAGCAGCTTAGCCAATATAGAGACCCAGTACTTC.